This T cell receptor (beta chain) was found in a study of cytomegalovirus exposure and HLA in healthy donors. The PCR was carried out with 60 Vbeta primers and 13 Jbeta primers. Using immunoSEQ multiplex PCR, the repertoire was profiled, and TCRdb retains in-frame clones only, with some absent. The sample contains 150,000 to 200,000 clones, roughly 79% of which appear only once. The trim removed 2 bases at V and 7 bases at J, leaving 11 bases unmatched. This CDR3 spans 17 amino acids. From germline, CDR1 is MNHEY and CDR2 SMNVEV (reference sequence). The V call is TRBV27, the J call TRBJ1-6; 7 bases align to TRBD1. The sequence was obtained from a woman under 40 in good health and CMV-seropositive. Sequencing was performed on PBMCs. CDR3 coding DNA: TGTGCCAGCAGTTTAACAGGGGCGCGGGTTGACAATTCACCCCTCCACTTT. Residues: CASSLTGARVDNSPLHF.